This paragraph covers one T cell receptor beta chain sequence. Its antigen is currently unknown. The sample belongs to a study of cytomegalovirus exposure and HLA in healthy donors. Study-wide points: Indistinguishable V segments, including TRBV6-2 and TRBV6-3, were excluded.

Trimming shortened V by 5 bases and J by 12 bases, and 14 bases separated the two germline ends. This CDR3 has 11 amino acids. Germline assignment: CDR1 DFQATT and CDR2 SNEGSKA (reference sequence). Use of 60 Vbeta and 13 Jbeta primers characterized the PCR. The data were produced by immunoSEQ multiplex PCR, yet TCRdb's version contains in-frame clones alone and is incomplete. Of some 80,000 clones in the sample, about 78% are singletons; the top ten hold approximately 1.6%. Sequencing was done on a sample of PBMCs. The sequence was collected from a man between 40 and 49 years old in good health and CMV-seronegative. The chain uses TRBV20-1 and TRBJ2-1; D might be TRBD2 (6 bases). CDR3: CSALGRGLQFF. CDR3 DNA: TGCAGTGCTTTAGGACGGGGGTTGCAGTTCTTC.